The rows below give T cell receptor beta chains drawn from one sample of a study of T cell responses to AZD1222 COVID-19 vaccine. Assay used: immunoSEQ multiplex PCR; TCRdb lists only in-frame clones, some missing. The table lists 150,000 to 180,000 clones, 80% to 90% of them singletons, with just under 7% in the top ten. This specimen consisted of peripheral blood, obtained after recovery from COVID-19. Receptors were obtained from an adult who had recovered from COVID-19. The CDR3 runs from the conserved cysteine through the conserved F or W. D genes are given only for firm matches. Only part of the rows carry a size: once, few, many, or a class if the clone is expanded.

v_gene	d_gene	abundance	j_gene	CDR3aa	CDR3nt
TRBV10-3	TRBD1	.	TRBJ1-1	CAISDVRDRARNTEAFF	TGTGCCATCAGTGACGTCAGAGACAGGGCAAGAAACACTGAAGCTTTCTTT
TRBV9	.	.	TRBJ2-3	CASSGDTQYF	TGTGCCAGCAGCGGGGACACGCAGTATTTT
TRBV5-1	TRBD1	few	TRBJ1-1	CASSWTGQGPFF	TGCGCCAGCAGCTGGACTGGACAGGGCCCTTTCTTT
TRBV29-1	.	.	TRBJ1-4	CSVAVIEKLFF	TGCAGCGTGGCCGTGATAGAAAAACTGTTTTTT
TRBV7-2	.	.	TRBJ2-5	CASSLPSETQYF	TGTGCCAGCAGCTTACCCTCAGAGACCCAGTACTTC
TRBV19	.	.	TRBJ2-4	CASSIDTGYGIQYF	TGTGCCAGTAGTATAGATACAGGTTACGGCATTCAGTACTTC
TRBV3-1/TRBV3-2	TRBD2	.	TRBJ2-3	CASSQRGSVRTDTQYF	TGTGCCAGCAGCCAGCGGGGGTCCGTAAGGACAGATACGCAGTATTTT
TRBV29-1	.	.	TRBJ2-3	CSVGGTPDTQYF	TGCAGCGTTGGAGGGACTCCAGATACGCAGTATTTT
TRBV19	TRBD1	.	TRBJ1-2	CARDRAYGYTF	TGTGCCAGAGACAGGGCCTATGGCTACACCTTC
TRBV18	TRBD1	.	TRBJ1-3	CASSPATGGENTIYF	TGTGCCAGCTCACCGGCGACAGGGGGGGAAAACACCATATATTTT
TRBV18	.	.	TRBJ2-6	CASSPYGARGANVLTF	TGTGCCAGCTCACCATACGGGGCGCGGGGGGCCAACGTCCTGACTTTC
TRBV7-2	.	once	TRBJ2-7	CASSLAGSSYEQYF	TGTGCCAGCAGCTTAGCGGGTAGCTCCTACGAGCAGTACTTC
TRBV14	.	.	TRBJ2-7	CASSQVIGQQYF	TGTGCCAGCAGCCAAGTGATCGGGCAGCAGTACTTC
TRBV2	.	.	TRBJ1-1	CASGEYSEAFF	TGTGCCAGCGGGGAGTACAGTGAAGCTTTCTTT
TRBV20-1	.	.	TRBJ2-1	CSASPERWQFF	TGCAGTGCTAGTCCGGAAAGGTGGCAGTTCTTC
TRBV11-2	.	.	TRBJ1-4	CASSFAPNEKLFF	TGTGCCAGCAGCTTCGCACCTAATGAAAAACTGTTTTTT
TRBV7-2	.	.	TRBJ2-7	CASSLDGSSYEQYF	TGTGCCAGCAGCTTAGACGGTAGCTCCTACGAGCAGTACTTC
TRBV2	TRBD1	.	TRBJ2-5	CASSDRGTGAETQYF	TGTGCCAGCAGTGACAGAGGAACAGGGGCGGAGACCCAGTACTTC
TRBV18	.	.	TRBJ1-2	CASSPGIQRGYGYTF	TGTGCCAGCTCACCTGGGATCCAGAGAGGCTATGGCTACACCTTC
TRBV18	.	once	TRBJ1-1	CASSPAGENTEAFF	TGTGCCAGCTCACCTGCCGGGGAGAACACTGAAGCTTTCTTT
TRBV7-9	TRBD1	once	TRBJ2-5	CASSLPFKPGQGSQETQYF	TGTGCCAGCAGCTTACCTTTTAAGCCGGGACAGGGGTCGCAAGAGACCCAGTACTTC
TRBV28	.	once	TRBJ1-2	CAVHGGWNYGYTF	TGTGCCGTTCACGGAGGCTGGAACTATGGCTACACCTTC
TRBV4-3	TRBD2	.	TRBJ2-7	CASSHGTSGGSYEQYF	TGCGCCAGCAGCCACGGGACTAGCGGGGGTTCCTACGAGCAGTACTTC
TRBV6-5	.	.	TRBJ1-1	CASSLAGLNTEAFF	TGTGCCAGCAGTCTTGCCGGCTTGAACACTGAAGCTTTCTTT
TRBV5-1	TRBD1	.	TRBJ1-6	CASGDRGGSPLHF	TGCGCCAGTGGGGACAGGGGTGGTTCACCCCTCCACTTT
TRBV6-6	.	once	TRBJ2-7	CASSYPNQGGEQYF	TGTGCCAGCAGTTACCCTAATCAGGGTGGCGAGCAGTACTTC
TRBV15	TRBD1	.	TRBJ2-2	CATSRGGQGRTGELFF	TGTGCCACCAGCAGAGGCGGACAGGGCCGCACCGGGGAGCTGTTTTTT
TRBV6-5	.	once	TRBJ2-5	CASSFRLTPGGETQYF	TGTGCCAGCAGTTTTCGTTTGACCCCGGGTGGGGAGACCCAGTACTTC
TRBV13	.	.	TRBJ1-2	CASSLDRMGQGIQNYGYTF	TGTGCCAGCAGCTTAGACAGAATGGGCCAGGGCATTCAGAACTATGGCTACACCTTC
TRBV18	TRBD2	.	TRBJ2-1	CASSPPYLAEGGEQFF	TGTGCCAGCTCACCACCATACCTAGCGGAAGGCGGTGAGCAGTTCTTC
TRBV10-3	TRBD2	.	TRBJ2-3	CAISASGGSTDTQYF	TGTGCCATCAGTGCCAGCGGGGGCTCCACAGATACGCAGTATTTT
TRBV4-2	TRBD1	.	TRBJ1-5	CASSQTGTGVNQPQHF	TGTGCCAGCAGCCAAACCGGGACAGGGGTCAATCAGCCCCAGCATTTT
TRBV6-5	TRBD2	.	TRBJ2-7	CATGSGGTFSYEQYF	TGTGCCACTGGGAGCGGGGGAACCTTCTCCTACGAGCAGTACTTC
TRBV5-1	.	.	TRBJ2-7	CASSQDMDYEQYF	TGCGCCAGCAGCCAGGACATGGACTACGAGCAGTACTTC
TRBV2	TRBD2	.	TRBJ2-5	CASSFSGGWETQYF	TGTGCCAGCAGCTTCAGCGGGGGGTGGGAGACCCAGTACTTC
TRBV28	TRBD2	.	TRBJ2-3	CASSPSGTSARGDTQYF	TGTGCCAGCAGCCCCTCCGGGACTAGCGCGAGAGGAGATACGCAGTATTTT
TRBV27	TRBD1	few	TRBJ1-5	CASSPRAGQGNQPQHF	TGTGCCAGCAGTCCACGTGCGGGACAGGGCAATCAGCCCCAGCATTTT
TRBV18	TRBD1	.	TRBJ1-5	CASSPPGWQGGQPQHF	TGTGCCAGCTCACCACCGGGATGGCAGGGGGGACAGCCCCAGCATTTT
TRBV6-2/TRBV6-3	.	.	TRBJ1-6	CASSRGDASPLHF	TGTGCCAGCAGCCGCGGCGACGCATCACCCCTCCACTTT
TRBV29-1	.	.	TRBJ2-7	CSVRKGQGPYEQYF	TGCAGCGTTAGGAAGGGGCAGGGCCCTTACGAGCAGTACTTC
TRBV3-1/TRBV3-2	.	.	TRBJ2-1	CATKGTSSYNEQFF	TGTGCCACCAAGGGGACCAGCTCCTACAATGAGCAGTTCTTC